The source of this T cell receptor beta chain is a study of shared clonotypes between healthy human individuals. Study details: Sampling drew on donors who were two women and a few men aged 18 to 49.

A CD45RA+ naive subset and a CD45RA-negative memory subset were split from CD4+ cells. Deep level was the assay's run setting. Sequenced by immunoSEQ multiplex PCR; TCRdb stores in-frame clones only, minus some. The repertoire holds some 1 million clones, under 80% seen once, with approximately 1.3% in the top ten. Germline CDR1 and CDR2: SQVTM and ANQGSEA. This CDR3 has 13 residues. Trimming at V came to 5 bases and at J to 4 bases, leaving 4 bases not matched to a gene. The TCR comes from a man aged 18 to 30 in good health. J is TRBJ2-2 and V is TRBV29-1; 7 bases line up with TRBD1. The specimen was memory CD4+ T cells sorted from blood. Documented subset: CD45RA-negative fraction. The CDR3 spells CSVRGQATGELFF. The DNA of the CDR3 is TGCAGCGTTCGCGGACAGGCCACCGGGGAGCTGTTTTTT.